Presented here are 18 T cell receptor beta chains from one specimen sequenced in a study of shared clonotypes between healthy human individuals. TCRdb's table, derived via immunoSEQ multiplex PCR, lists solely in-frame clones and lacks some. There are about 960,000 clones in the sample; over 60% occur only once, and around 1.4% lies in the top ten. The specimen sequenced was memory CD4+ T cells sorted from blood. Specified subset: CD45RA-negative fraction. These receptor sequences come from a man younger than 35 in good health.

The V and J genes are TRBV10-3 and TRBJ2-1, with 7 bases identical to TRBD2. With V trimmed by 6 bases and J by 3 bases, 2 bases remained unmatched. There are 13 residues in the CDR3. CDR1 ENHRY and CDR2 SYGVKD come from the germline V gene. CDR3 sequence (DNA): TGTGCCATCAGGGGGGGGGACTACAATGAGCAGTTCTTC. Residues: CAIRGGDYNEQFF.

The CDR3 region is CASSRGLHANYEQYF. The CDR3 DNA is TGTGCCAGCAGTCGGGGGCTCCACGCGAACTACGAGCAGTACTTC. The V call is TRBV27, the J call TRBJ2-7; either TRBD1 or TRBD2 may supply D (6 bases each). The CDR3 covers 15 residues. Germline lookup yields CDR1 MNHEY and CDR2 SMNVEV (reference sequence). V lost 5 bases and J lost 3, with 17 bases in between.

The CDR3, as DNA: TGTGCCAGCAGCCGTACCGGGACAGGTGGTGAAAAACTGTTTTTT. Translated: CASSRTGTGGEKLFF. The chain combines TRBV11-2 with TRBJ1-4; 8 bases are a match to TRBD1. V trimming: 5 bases; J trimming: 7 bases; junction bases outside the gene matches: 9. CDR3 size: 15 residues. The germline V gene encodes CDR1 SGHAT and CDR2 FQNNGV.

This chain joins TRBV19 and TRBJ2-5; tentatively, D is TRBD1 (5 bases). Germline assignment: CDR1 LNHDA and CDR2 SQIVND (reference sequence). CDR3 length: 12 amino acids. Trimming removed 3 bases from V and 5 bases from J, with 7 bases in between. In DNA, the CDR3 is TGTGCCAGTAGTATTCCAGGGGAGACCCAGTACTTC. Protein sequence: CASSIPGETQYF.

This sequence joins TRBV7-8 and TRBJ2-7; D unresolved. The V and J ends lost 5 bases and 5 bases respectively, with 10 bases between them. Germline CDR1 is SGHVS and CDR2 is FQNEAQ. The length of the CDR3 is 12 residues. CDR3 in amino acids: CASSTRLNEQYF. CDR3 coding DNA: TGTGCCAGCAGCACCCGCCTCAACGAGCAGTACTTC.

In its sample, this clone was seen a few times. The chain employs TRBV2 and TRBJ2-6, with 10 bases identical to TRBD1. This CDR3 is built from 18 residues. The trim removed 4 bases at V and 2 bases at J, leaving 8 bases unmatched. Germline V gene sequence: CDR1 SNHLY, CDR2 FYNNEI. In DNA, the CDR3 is TGTGCCAGCAGTGGGGACAGGGGAAGTTCTGCTGGGGCCAACGTCCTGACTTTC. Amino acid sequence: CASSGDRGSSAGANVLTF.

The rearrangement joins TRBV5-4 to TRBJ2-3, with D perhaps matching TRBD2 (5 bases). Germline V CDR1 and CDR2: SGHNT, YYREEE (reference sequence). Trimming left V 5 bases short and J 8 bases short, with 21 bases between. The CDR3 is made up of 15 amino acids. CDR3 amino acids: CASREDATPGSTQYF. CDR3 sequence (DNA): TGTGCCAGCAGAGAAGACGCCACGCCTGGGAGTACGCAGTATTTT.

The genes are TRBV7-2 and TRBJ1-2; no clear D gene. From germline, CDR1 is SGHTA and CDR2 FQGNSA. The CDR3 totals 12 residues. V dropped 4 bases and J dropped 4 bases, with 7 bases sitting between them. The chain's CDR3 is CASSSRPYGYTF. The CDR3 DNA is TGTGCCAGCAGCTCAAGACCCTATGGCTACACCTTC.

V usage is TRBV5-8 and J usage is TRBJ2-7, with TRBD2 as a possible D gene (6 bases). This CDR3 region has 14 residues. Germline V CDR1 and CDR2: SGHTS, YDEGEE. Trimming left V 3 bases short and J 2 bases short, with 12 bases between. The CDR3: CASSSGDGTYEQYF. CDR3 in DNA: TGTGCCAGCAGCTCGGGGGACGGAACCTACGAGCAGTACTTC.

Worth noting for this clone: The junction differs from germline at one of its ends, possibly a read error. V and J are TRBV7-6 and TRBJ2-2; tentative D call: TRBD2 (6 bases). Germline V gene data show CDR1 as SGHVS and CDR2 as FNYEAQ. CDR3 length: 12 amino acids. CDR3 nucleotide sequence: TGTGCCAGCAGCCCCCCGGGCGGGAAGCTGTTTTTT. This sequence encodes CASSPPGGKLFF.

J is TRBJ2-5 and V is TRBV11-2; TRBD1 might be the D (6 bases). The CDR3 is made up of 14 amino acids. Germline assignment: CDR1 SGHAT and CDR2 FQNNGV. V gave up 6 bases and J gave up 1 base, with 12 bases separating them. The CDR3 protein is CASSNSGVQETQYF. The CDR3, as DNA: TGTGCCAGCAGTAACTCAGGGGTCCAAGAGACCCAGTACTTC.

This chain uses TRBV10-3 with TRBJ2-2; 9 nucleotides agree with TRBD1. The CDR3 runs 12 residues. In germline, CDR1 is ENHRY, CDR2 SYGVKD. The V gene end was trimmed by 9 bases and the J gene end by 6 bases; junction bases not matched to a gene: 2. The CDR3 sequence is CAIDRGAGELFF. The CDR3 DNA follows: TGTGCCATTGACAGGGGGGCCGGGGAGCTGTTTTTT.

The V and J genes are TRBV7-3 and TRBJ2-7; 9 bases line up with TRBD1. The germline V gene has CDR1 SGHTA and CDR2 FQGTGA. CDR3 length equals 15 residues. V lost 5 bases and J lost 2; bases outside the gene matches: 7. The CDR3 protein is CASSQTGGPAYEQYF. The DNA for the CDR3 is TGTGCCAGCAGCCAAACAGGGGGCCCGGCCTACGAGCAGTACTTC.

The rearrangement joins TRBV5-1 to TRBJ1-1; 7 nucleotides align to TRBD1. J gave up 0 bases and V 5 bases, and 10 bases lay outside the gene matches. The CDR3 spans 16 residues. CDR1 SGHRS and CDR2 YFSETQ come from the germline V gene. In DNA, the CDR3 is TGCGCCAGCAGGGAAGTTACAGGGGCAGTGAACACTGAAGCTTTCTTT. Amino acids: CASREVTGAVNTEAFF.

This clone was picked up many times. This CDR3 reads CASSDLLAGDRSYEQYF. CDR3 sequence (DNA): TGTGCCAGCAGTGACCTACTAGCGGGGGATCGTTCCTACGAGCAGTACTTC. This chain uses TRBV2 with TRBJ2-7; 11 bases map to TRBD2. Trimming removed 3 bases from V and 1 base from J; junction bases left unmatched: 8. The CDR3 contains 17 residues. Germline V CDR1 and CDR2: SNHLY, FYNNEI.

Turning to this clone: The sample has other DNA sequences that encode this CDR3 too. The DNA for the CDR3 is TGTGCCAGCAGTGAAGCCCGCTATCAGCCCCAGCATTTT. Encoded protein: CASSEARYQPQHF. This chain uses TRBV6-1 with TRBJ1-5; D remains ambiguous. Deletions cut 0 bases from V and 5 bases from J, with 5 bases between. The CDR3 sequence is 13 residues long. Germline V gene sequence: CDR1 MNHNS, CDR2 SASEGT.

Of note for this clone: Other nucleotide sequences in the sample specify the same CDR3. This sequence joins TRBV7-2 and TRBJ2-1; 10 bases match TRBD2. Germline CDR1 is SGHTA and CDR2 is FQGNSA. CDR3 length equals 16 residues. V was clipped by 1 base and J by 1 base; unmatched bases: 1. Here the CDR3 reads CASSLGAGGSYNEQFF. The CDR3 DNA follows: TGTGCCAGCAGCTTAGGAGCGGGAGGGTCCTACAATGAGCAGTTCTTC. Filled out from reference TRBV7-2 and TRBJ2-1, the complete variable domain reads GAGVSQSPSNKVTEKGKDVELRCDPISGHTALYWYRQSLGQGLEFLIYFQGNSAPDKSGLPSDRFSAERTGGSVSTLTIQRTQQEDSAVYLCASSLGAGGSYNEQFFGPGTRLTVL.

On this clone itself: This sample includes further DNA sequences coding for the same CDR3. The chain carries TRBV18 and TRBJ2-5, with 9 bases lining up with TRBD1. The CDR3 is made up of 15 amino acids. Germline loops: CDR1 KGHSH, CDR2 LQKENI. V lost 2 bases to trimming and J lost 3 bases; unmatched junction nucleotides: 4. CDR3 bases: TGTGCCAGCTCACCAAGAACAGGGGGCGAAGAGACCCAGTACTTC. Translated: CASSPRTGGEETQYF.